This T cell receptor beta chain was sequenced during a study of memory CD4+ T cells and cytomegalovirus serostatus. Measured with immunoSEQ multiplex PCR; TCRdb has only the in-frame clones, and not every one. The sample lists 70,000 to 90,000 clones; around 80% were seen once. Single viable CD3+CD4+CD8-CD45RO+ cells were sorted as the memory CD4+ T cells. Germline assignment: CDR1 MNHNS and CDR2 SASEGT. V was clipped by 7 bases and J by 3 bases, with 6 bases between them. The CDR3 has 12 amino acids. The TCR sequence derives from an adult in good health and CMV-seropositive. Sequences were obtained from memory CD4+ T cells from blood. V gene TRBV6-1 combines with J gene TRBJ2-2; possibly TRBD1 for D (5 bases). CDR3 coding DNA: TGTGCCAGCACGACAGACACCGGGGAGCTGTTTTTT. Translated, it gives CASTTDTGELFF.